This record concerns one T cell receptor (beta chain) sequence. Assay: immunoSEQ multiplex PCR; the TCRdb copy retains only in-frame clones and omits some. With around 150,000 clones in the sample, the ten largest clones hold under 2.5%. This sample is part of a study of T cell responses to AZD1222 COVID-19 vaccine. CDR1 is SGHTA, CDR2 FQGNSA, per germline. With 5 bases removed from V and 5 bases from J, the gap between germline ends came to 18 bases. The CDR3 length is 15 residues. The chain joins TRBV7-2 to TRBJ1-1; a possible D gene is TRBD1 (5 bases). The receptor's source is an adult in good health. The sample comprised peripheral blood. CDR3 protein: CASSPREGLRTEAFF. In DNA, the CDR3 is TGTGCCAGCAGCCCGAGGGAGGGACTGAGAACTGAAGCTTTCTTT.